This TCR beta chain was recorded in a study of CD8+ T cells in alopecia areata. Study-wide results and limits: For patients receiving tofacitinib, scalp clonality and expanded CD8+ clones among the top 100 significantly decreased. Scalp sample data also include resident alphabeta T cells from normal skin. Many expanded lesional clones remained in scalp and blood on tofacitinib.

The authors extracted RNA and reverse transcribed it into cDNA as the sequencing template. Repertoires were generated with immunoSEQ multiplex PCR, while TCRdb's copy carries only in-frame clones and drops some. This table holds fewer than 350,000 clones, 55% to 70% found once. Germline CDR1 is GTSNPN and CDR2 is SVGIG (reference sequence). The length of the CDR3 is 13 residues. V dropped 1 base and J dropped 3 bases, with 7 bases sitting between them. This clone was detected once. Its antigen is currently unknown. Treatment given: oral pan-JAK inhibitor, 5-10 mg twice daily. Lesional scalp tissue (obtained by punch biopsy) and peripheral blood were collected from alopecia areata patients.

The chain employs TRBV30 and TRBJ2-4; D is unclear. The TCR sequence derives from a human donor with alopecia areata. The sequencing here drew on CD4+ T cells sorted from blood, taken at week 24, from a patient treated with tofacitinib. The CDR3 loop is CAWSGGVKNIQYF. In nucleotides, the CDR3 is TGTGCCTGGAGTGGGGGTGTCAAAAACATTCAGTACTTC.